These T cell receptor beta chains were read from a single sample in a study of cytomegalovirus exposure and HLA in healthy donors. TCRdb keeps only in-frame clones here, not all; method: immunoSEQ multiplex PCR. This sample yields 100,000 or so clones, of which about three quarters are seen a single time; 14% belongs to the top ten. Sequencing was performed on PBMCs. These receptors all come from a male donor in good health and CMV-seropositive. CDR3s include the opening cysteine and the closing phenylalanine or tryptophan. Each record gives: CDR3 protein, CDR3 DNA, V gene, clone size, J gene, D gene, CDR3 length. The D gene is left open where the match is weak. Size is stated for part of the rows, as once, few or many counts, or as a class when the clone is expanded.

CDR3 protein: CASSVSGGAYEQYF; CDR3 DNA: TGTGCCAGCAGTGTTTCGGGGGGGGCCTACGAGCAGTACTTC; V gene: TRBV6-1; clone size: NA; J gene: TRBJ2-7; D gene: TRBD2; CDR3 length: 14
CDR3 protein: CASSIDSMGGTYTEAFF; CDR3 DNA: TGTGCCAGTAGTATAGATTCCATGGGGGGGACGTACACTGAAGCTTTCTTT; V gene: TRBV19; clone size: NA; J gene: TRBJ1-1; D gene: NA; CDR3 length: 17
CDR3 protein: CASSPTGEGDEQFF; CDR3 DNA: TGTGCCAGCAGCCCGACAGGGGAAGGCGATGAGCAGTTCTTC; V gene: TRBV13; clone size: NA; J gene: TRBJ2-1; D gene: TRBD1; CDR3 length: 14
CDR3 protein: CASYPSRISHNEQFF; CDR3 DNA: TGCGCCAGCTACCCTAGTAGGATCTCCCACAATGAGCAGTTCTTC; V gene: TRBV5-1; clone size: NA; J gene: TRBJ2-1; D gene: NA; CDR3 length: 15
CDR3 protein: CASSADRANNEKLFF; CDR3 DNA: TGTGCCAGCAGCGCGGACAGGGCTAATAATGAAAAACTGTTTTTT; V gene: TRBV9; clone size: NA; J gene: TRBJ1-4; D gene: TRBD1; CDR3 length: 15
CDR3 protein: CASSVSQGNTEAFF; CDR3 DNA: TGTGCCAGCAGCGTATCCCAGGGGAACACTGAAGCTTTCTTT; V gene: TRBV9; clone size: few; J gene: TRBJ1-1; D gene: NA; CDR3 length: 14
CDR3 protein: CASSPTVQSPLHF; CDR3 DNA: TGTGCCAGCAGTCCCACAGTCCAATCACCCCTCCACTTT; V gene: TRBV7-9; clone size: NA; J gene: TRBJ1-6; D gene: NA; CDR3 length: 13
CDR3 protein: CASIRAGGEETQYF; CDR3 DNA: TGTGCCAGCATCAGGGCGGGGGGGGAAGAGACCCAGTACTTC; V gene: TRBV21-1; clone size: NA; J gene: TRBJ2-5; D gene: NA; CDR3 length: 14
CDR3 protein: CASSLADEQYF; CDR3 DNA: TGTGCCAGCAGCTTAGCAGACGAGCAGTACTTC; V gene: TRBV13; clone size: NA; J gene: TRBJ2-7; D gene: NA; CDR3 length: 11
CDR3 protein: CSAGTSGGEQYF; CDR3 DNA: TGCAGCGCCGGGACTAGCGGAGGCGAGCAGTACTTC; V gene: TRBV29-1; clone size: few; J gene: TRBJ2-7; D gene: TRBD2; CDR3 length: 12
CDR3 protein: CASSEFGVSRTEAFF; CDR3 DNA: TGTGCCAGCAGTGAATTCGGGGTTAGTAGGACTGAAGCTTTCTTT; V gene: TRBV6-1; clone size: NA; J gene: TRBJ1-1; D gene: NA; CDR3 length: 15
CDR3 protein: CASSFGRLAATRGTQYF; CDR3 DNA: TGTGCCAGCAGCTTTGGTCGACTAGCGGCCACCAGGGGGACGCAGTATTTT; V gene: TRBV13; clone size: NA; J gene: TRBJ2-3; D gene: TRBD2; CDR3 length: 17
CDR3 protein: CASRPRPYSPLHF; CDR3 DNA: TGTGCCAGCAGGCCGCGCCCCTATTCACCCCTCCACTTT; V gene: TRBV6-1; clone size: NA; J gene: TRBJ1-6; D gene: NA; CDR3 length: 13
CDR3 protein: CASSSKREGEPDTQYF; CDR3 DNA: TGCGCCAGCAGCTCCAAGCGGGAGGGGGAGCCAGATACGCAGTATTTT; V gene: TRBV5-1; clone size: NA; J gene: TRBJ2-3; D gene: TRBD2; CDR3 length: 16
CDR3 protein: CASSPGQRRETQYF; CDR3 DNA: TGTGCCAGCAGTCCCGGACAGAGGAGGGAGACCCAGTACTTC; V gene: TRBV25-1; clone size: NA; J gene: TRBJ2-5; D gene: NA; CDR3 length: 14
CDR3 protein: CATSEGHLYEQYF; CDR3 DNA: TGTGCCACCAGCGAGGGACATCTCTACGAGCAGTACTTC; V gene: TRBV15; clone size: NA; J gene: TRBJ2-7; D gene: NA; CDR3 length: 13
CDR3 protein: CASSLIRGWNSPLHF; CDR3 DNA: TGTGCCAGCAGCTTGATTAGGGGTTGGAATTCACCCCTCCACTTT; V gene: TRBV5-1; clone size: many; J gene: TRBJ1-6; D gene: NA; CDR3 length: 15
CDR3 protein: CASGLAISGNTGELFF; CDR3 DNA: TGTGCTAGTGGTTTGGCAATATCCGGGAACACCGGGGAGCTGTTTTTT; V gene: TRBV12-5; clone size: NA; J gene: TRBJ2-2; D gene: NA; CDR3 length: 16
CDR3 protein: CASSFLAGENTDTQYF; CDR3 DNA: TGTGCCAGCAGCTTCCTAGCGGGGGAAAACACAGATACGCAGTATTTT; V gene: TRBV5-4; clone size: once; J gene: TRBJ2-3; D gene: TRBD2; CDR3 length: 16
CDR3 protein: CAWSHTGTEAFF; CDR3 DNA: TGTGCCTGGAGTCATACGGGCACTGAAGCTTTCTTT; V gene: TRBV30; clone size: once; J gene: TRBJ1-1; D gene: NA; CDR3 length: 12
CDR3 protein: CASSYTTGGNTEAFF; CDR3 DNA: TGTGCCAGCAGTTACACGACGGGAGGTAACACTGAAGCTTTCTTT; V gene: TRBV6-5; clone size: NA; J gene: TRBJ1-1; D gene: NA; CDR3 length: 15
CDR3 protein: CASSPGRGRETQYF; CDR3 DNA: TGTGCCAGCAGCCCCGGGAGGGGGCGGGAGACCCAGTACTTC; V gene: TRBV11-3; clone size: NA; J gene: TRBJ2-5; D gene: NA; CDR3 length: 14
CDR3 protein: CASSLRTGFNEQFF; CDR3 DNA: TGTGCCAGCAGCTTACGTACAGGGTTCAATGAGCAGTTCTTC; V gene: TRBV11-2; clone size: once; J gene: TRBJ2-1; D gene: NA; CDR3 length: 14
CDR3 protein: CTKGQGFFEKLFF; CDR3 DNA: TGCACCAAGGGACAGGGGTTTTTTGAAAAACTGTTTTTT; V gene: TRBV1; clone size: NA; J gene: TRBJ1-4; D gene: NA; CDR3 length: 13
CDR3 protein: CASSSAARGADGYTF; CDR3 DNA: TGTGCCAGCAGCTCCGCCGCCAGGGGCGCGGATGGCTACACCTTC; V gene: TRBV7-2; clone size: NA; J gene: TRBJ1-2; D gene: NA; CDR3 length: 15
CDR3 protein: CASSPRGGRGNTEAFF; CDR3 DNA: TGCGCCAGCAGTCCCCGGGGAGGGCGAGGGAACACTGAAGCTTTCTTT; V gene: TRBV23-1; clone size: once; J gene: TRBJ1-1; D gene: NA; CDR3 length: 16
CDR3 protein: CASRGRGLAGGTDTQYF; CDR3 DNA: TGTGCCAGCAGGGGTAGGGGACTAGCGGGGGGTACCGATACGCAGTATTTT; V gene: TRBV7-8; clone size: NA; J gene: TRBJ2-3; D gene: TRBD2; CDR3 length: 17
CDR3 protein: CASSLTAGFSYEKLFF; CDR3 DNA: TGTGCCAGCAGCTTAACGGCAGGGTTCAGCTATGAAAAACTGTTTTTT; V gene: TRBV7-9; clone size: NA; J gene: TRBJ1-4; D gene: NA; CDR3 length: 16
CDR3 protein: CASSLGLLNQPQHF; CDR3 DNA: TGTGCCAGCAGCCTAGGACTATTAAATCAGCCCCAGCATTTT; V gene: TRBV28; clone size: NA; J gene: TRBJ1-5; D gene: NA; CDR3 length: 14
CDR3 protein: CASSGQGAVGELFF; CDR3 DNA: TGCGCCAGCAGCGGACAGGGGGCCGTCGGGGAGCTGTTTTTT; V gene: TRBV4-1; clone size: NA; J gene: TRBJ2-2; D gene: TRBD1; CDR3 length: 14
CDR3 protein: CASSLGGDGYTF; CDR3 DNA: TGTGCCAGCAGTTTAGGGGGAGATGGCTACACCTTC; V gene: TRBV6-5; clone size: NA; J gene: TRBJ1-2; D gene: NA; CDR3 length: 12
CDR3 protein: CASSLIATYEQYF; CDR3 DNA: TGCGCCAGCAGCTTAATAGCGACCTACGAGCAGTACTTC; V gene: TRBV5-1; clone size: NA; J gene: TRBJ2-7; D gene: NA; CDR3 length: 13
CDR3 protein: CASSAGPAATNEKLFF; CDR3 DNA: TGTGCCAGCAGTGCGGGTCCGGCGGCAACTAATGAAAAACTGTTTTTT; V gene: TRBV2; clone size: NA; J gene: TRBJ1-4; D gene: NA; CDR3 length: 16
CDR3 protein: CASRGQGISYEQYF; CDR3 DNA: TGTGCCAGCAGAGGACAGGGAATCTCCTACGAGCAGTACTTC; V gene: TRBV2; clone size: NA; J gene: TRBJ2-7; D gene: TRBD1; CDR3 length: 14
CDR3 protein: CASSVSHRGFENSPLHF; CDR3 DNA: TGCGCCAGCAGCGTTTCTCATCGGGGATTTGAAAATTCACCCCTCCACTTT; V gene: TRBV4-3; clone size: few; J gene: TRBJ1-6; D gene: NA; CDR3 length: 17
CDR3 protein: CASSVLRSTDTQYF; CDR3 DNA: TGTGCCAGCAGCGTACTGAGGAGCACAGATACGCAGTATTTT; V gene: TRBV9; clone size: few; J gene: TRBJ2-3; D gene: NA; CDR3 length: 14
CDR3 protein: CASSPTSGGRSYNEQFF; CDR3 DNA: TGTGCCAGCAGCCCGACTAGCGGGGGGAGATCCTACAATGAGCAGTTCTTC; V gene: TRBV7-2; clone size: NA; J gene: TRBJ2-1; D gene: TRBD2; CDR3 length: 17
CDR3 protein: CASSTRSYTGELFF; CDR3 DNA: TGTGCCAGCTCTACTAGAAGTTACACCGGGGAGCTGTTTTTT; V gene: TRBV19; clone size: NA; J gene: TRBJ2-2; D gene: NA; CDR3 length: 14
CDR3 protein: CASSVGGTGNYEQYF; CDR3 DNA: TGTGCCAGCAGCGTAGGGGGGACAGGGAACTACGAGCAGTACTTC; V gene: TRBV9; clone size: NA; J gene: TRBJ2-7; D gene: TRBD1; CDR3 length: 15
CDR3 protein: CASSYDRVGITEAFF; CDR3 DNA: TGTGCCAGCAGCTACGACAGGGTAGGAATCACTGAAGCTTTCTTT; V gene: TRBV7-9; clone size: once; J gene: TRBJ1-1; D gene: TRBD1; CDR3 length: 15
CDR3 protein: CATMDRKDGYTF; CDR3 DNA: TGTGCCACCATGGACAGGAAGGATGGCTACACCTTC; V gene: TRBV6-5; clone size: once; J gene: TRBJ1-2; D gene: TRBD1; CDR3 length: 12
CDR3 protein: CASSPAGGSGQPQHF; CDR3 DNA: TGTGCCAGCTCACCGGCAGGGGGAAGCGGTCAGCCCCAGCATTTT; V gene: TRBV18; clone size: NA; J gene: TRBJ1-5; D gene: TRBD1; CDR3 length: 15
CDR3 protein: CSAHGGGREAFF; CDR3 DNA: TGCAGCGCACATGGGGGCGGTCGCGAAGCTTTCTTT; V gene: TRBV29-1; clone size: NA; J gene: TRBJ1-1; D gene: NA; CDR3 length: 12
CDR3 protein: CASSAGTIRNTGELFF; CDR3 DNA: TGTGCCAGCAGTGCAGGGACTATCCGGAACACCGGGGAGCTGTTTTTT; V gene: TRBV2; clone size: NA; J gene: TRBJ2-2; D gene: TRBD2; CDR3 length: 16
CDR3 protein: CASSSLTAGEKLFF; CDR3 DNA: TGTGCCAGCAGCTCCCTTACGGCAGGGGAAAAACTGTTTTTT; V gene: TRBV11-2; clone size: NA; J gene: TRBJ1-4; D gene: NA; CDR3 length: 14
CDR3 protein: CASSQSDTGGGYEQYF; CDR3 DNA: TGCGCCAGCAGCCAGTCCGATACAGGGGGAGGCTACGAGCAGTACTTC; V gene: TRBV4-3; clone size: NA; J gene: TRBJ2-7; D gene: TRBD1; CDR3 length: 16
CDR3 protein: CASSLQGAGVYNEQFF; CDR3 DNA: TGTGCCAGCAGCCTCCAGGGAGCGGGGGTCTACAATGAGCAGTTCTTC; V gene: TRBV11-2; clone size: NA; J gene: TRBJ2-1; D gene: TRBD2; CDR3 length: 16
CDR3 protein: CASSLDGGSYNEQFF; CDR3 DNA: TGTGCCAGCAGCTTGGATGGAGGGTCCTACAATGAGCAGTTCTTC; V gene: TRBV5-4; clone size: once; J gene: TRBJ2-1; D gene: NA; CDR3 length: 15
CDR3 protein: CASSQDLSRGFPYEQYF; CDR3 DNA: TGCGCCAGCAGCCAAGATCTCTCACGGGGTTTCCCTTACGAGCAGTACTTC; V gene: TRBV4-3; clone size: NA; J gene: TRBJ2-7; D gene: NA; CDR3 length: 17
CDR3 protein: CASISDAVQGYTF; CDR3 DNA: TGTGCCAGTATTTCTGATGCGGTACAAGGCTACACCTTC; V gene: TRBV19; clone size: NA; J gene: TRBJ1-2; D gene: NA; CDR3 length: 13
CDR3 protein: CSVQGAGELFF; CDR3 DNA: TGCAGCGTTCAGGGCGCCGGGGAGCTGTTTTTT; V gene: TRBV29-1; clone size: NA; J gene: TRBJ2-2; D gene: NA; CDR3 length: 11
CDR3 protein: CASSTWSTPEAFF; CDR3 DNA: TGTGCCAGTAGTACCTGGAGTACCCCTGAAGCTTTCTTT; V gene: TRBV19; clone size: once; J gene: TRBJ1-1; D gene: NA; CDR3 length: 13
CDR3 protein: CASSLVASLNSPLHF; CDR3 DNA: TGTGCCAGCAGCTTAGTCGCCAGTTTAAATTCACCCCTCCACTTT; V gene: TRBV7-9; clone size: NA; J gene: TRBJ1-6; D gene: NA; CDR3 length: 15
CDR3 protein: CASSPSPGQGYGYTF; CDR3 DNA: TGTGCCAGCAGCCCCTCGCCTGGACAGGGGTATGGCTACACCTTC; V gene: TRBV7-9; clone size: medium-sized; J gene: TRBJ1-2; D gene: TRBD1; CDR3 length: 15
CDR3 protein: CASSEYFRGYTF; CDR3 DNA: TGTGCCAGCAGTGAATATTTCAGAGGCTACACCTTC; V gene: TRBV25-1; clone size: NA; J gene: TRBJ1-2; D gene: NA; CDR3 length: 12
CDR3 protein: CATSRDIESTTNEKLFF; CDR3 DNA: TGTGCCACCAGCAGAGATATCGAGAGTACAACTAATGAAAAACTGTTTTTT; V gene: TRBV15; clone size: NA; J gene: TRBJ1-4; D gene: NA; CDR3 length: 17
CDR3 protein: CASSQAVGSITYEQYF; CDR3 DNA: TGCGCCAGCAGCCAAGCCGTCGGGTCGATTACCTACGAGCAGTACTTC; V gene: TRBV4-3; clone size: few; J gene: TRBJ2-7; D gene: NA; CDR3 length: 16
CDR3 protein: CASSREGTSRF; CDR3 DNA: TGTGCCAGCAGCCGGGAAGGGACTAGTCGCTTC; V gene: TRBV7-9; clone size: NA; J gene: TRBJ2-7; D gene: TRBD2; CDR3 length: 11
CDR3 protein: CASSDSASGGADTQYF; CDR3 DNA: TGTGCCAGCAGTGACTCGGCTAGCGGGGGGGCAGATACGCAGTATTTT; V gene: TRBV6-4; clone size: NA; J gene: TRBJ2-3; D gene: TRBD2; CDR3 length: 16